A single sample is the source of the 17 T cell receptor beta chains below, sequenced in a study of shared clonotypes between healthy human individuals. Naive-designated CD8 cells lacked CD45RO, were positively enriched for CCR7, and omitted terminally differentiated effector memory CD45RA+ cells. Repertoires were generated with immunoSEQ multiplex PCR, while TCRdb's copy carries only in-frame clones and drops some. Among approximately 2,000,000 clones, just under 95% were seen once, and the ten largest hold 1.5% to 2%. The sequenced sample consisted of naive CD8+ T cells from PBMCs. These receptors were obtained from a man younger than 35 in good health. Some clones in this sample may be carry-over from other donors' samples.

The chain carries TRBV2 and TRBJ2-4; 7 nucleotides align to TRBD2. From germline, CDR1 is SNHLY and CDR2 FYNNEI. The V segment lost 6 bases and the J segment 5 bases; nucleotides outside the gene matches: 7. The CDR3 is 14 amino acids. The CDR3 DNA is TGTGCCAGCAGCGGACCTAGCGGTGAAAACATTCAGTACTTC. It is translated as CASSGPSGENIQYF.

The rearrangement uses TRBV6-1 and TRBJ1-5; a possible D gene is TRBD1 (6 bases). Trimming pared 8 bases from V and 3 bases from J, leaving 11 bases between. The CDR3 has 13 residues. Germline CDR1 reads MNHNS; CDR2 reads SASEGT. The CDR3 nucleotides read TGTGCCAGCGGGGACACGTTCAATCAGCCCCAGCATTTT. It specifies CASGDTFNQPQHF.

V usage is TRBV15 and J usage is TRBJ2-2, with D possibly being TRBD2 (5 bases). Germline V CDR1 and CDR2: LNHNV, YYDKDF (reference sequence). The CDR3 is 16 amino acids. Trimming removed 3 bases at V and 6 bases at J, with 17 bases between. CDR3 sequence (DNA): TGTGCCACCAGCAGCATATTGGGGTTGGGAGCCGGGGAGCTGTTTTTT. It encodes CATSSILGLGAGELFF.

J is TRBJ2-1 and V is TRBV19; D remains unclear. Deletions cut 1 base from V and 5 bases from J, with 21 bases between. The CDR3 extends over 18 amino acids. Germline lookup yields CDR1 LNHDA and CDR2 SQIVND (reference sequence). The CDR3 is CASSIGWVSPTQHNEQFF. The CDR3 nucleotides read TGTGCCAGTAGTATAGGGTGGGTGTCCCCCACCCAACACAATGAGCAGTTCTTC.

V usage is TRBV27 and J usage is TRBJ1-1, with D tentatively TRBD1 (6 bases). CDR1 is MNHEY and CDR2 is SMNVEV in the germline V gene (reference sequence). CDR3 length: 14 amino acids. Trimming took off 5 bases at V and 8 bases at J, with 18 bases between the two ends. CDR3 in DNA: TGTGCCAGCAGTCCGTACAGGGACCTAGCCGAAGCTTTCTTT. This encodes CASSPYRDLAEAFF.

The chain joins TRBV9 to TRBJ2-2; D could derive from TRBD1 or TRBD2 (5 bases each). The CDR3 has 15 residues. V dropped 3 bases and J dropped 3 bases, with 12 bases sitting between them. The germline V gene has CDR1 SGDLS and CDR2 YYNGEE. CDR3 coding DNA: TGTGCCAGCAGCGGGAGTGGGGGTGACACCGGGGAGCTGTTTTTT. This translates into CASSGSGGDTGELFF.

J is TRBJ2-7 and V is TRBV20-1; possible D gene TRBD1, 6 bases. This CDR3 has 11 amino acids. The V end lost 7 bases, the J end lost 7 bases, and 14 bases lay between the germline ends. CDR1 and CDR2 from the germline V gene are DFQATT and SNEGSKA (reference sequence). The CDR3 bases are TGCAGTGTAATTGGGGGCGTGGAGCAGTACTTC. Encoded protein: CSVIGGVEQYF.

CDR3 protein: CASRSPGSAYSTDTQYF. The CDR3 coding sequence is TGTGCCAGCAGAAGTCCCGGGAGCGCGTATTCCACAGATACGCAGTATTTT. This chain joins TRBV7-9 and TRBJ2-3; possibly TRBD2 for D (6 bases). Per the germline V gene, CDR1 is SEHNR and CDR2 is FQNEAQ (reference sequence). The V end was cut by 6 bases, the J end by 2 bases, with 21 bases between. This CDR3 region has 17 residues.

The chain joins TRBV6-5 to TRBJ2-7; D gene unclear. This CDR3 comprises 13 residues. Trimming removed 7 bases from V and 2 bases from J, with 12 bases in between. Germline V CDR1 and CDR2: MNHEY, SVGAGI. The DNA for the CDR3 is TGTGCCAGCAAAGGTATTGGGCCCTACGAGCAGTACTTC. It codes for CASKGIGPYEQYF.

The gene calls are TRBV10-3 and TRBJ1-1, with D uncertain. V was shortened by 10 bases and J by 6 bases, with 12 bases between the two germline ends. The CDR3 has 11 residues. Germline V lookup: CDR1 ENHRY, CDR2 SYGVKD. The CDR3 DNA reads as TGTGCCACTTGGACGGGAGCTGAAGCTTTCTTT. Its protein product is CATWTGAEAFF.

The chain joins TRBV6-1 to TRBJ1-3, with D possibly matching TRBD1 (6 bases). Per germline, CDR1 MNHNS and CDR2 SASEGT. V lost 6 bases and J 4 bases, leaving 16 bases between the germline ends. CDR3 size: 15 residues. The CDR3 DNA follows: TGTGCCAGCAGAGATTATTGGGGGCCCGGAAACACCATATATTTT. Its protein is CASRDYWGPGNTIYF.

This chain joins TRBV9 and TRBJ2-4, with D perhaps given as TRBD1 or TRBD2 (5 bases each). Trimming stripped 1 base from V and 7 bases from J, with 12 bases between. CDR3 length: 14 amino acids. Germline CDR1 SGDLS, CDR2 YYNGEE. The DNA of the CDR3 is TGTGCCAGCAGCGTACAGGGAGAGAGCAACATTCAGTACTTC. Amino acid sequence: CASSVQGESNIQYF.

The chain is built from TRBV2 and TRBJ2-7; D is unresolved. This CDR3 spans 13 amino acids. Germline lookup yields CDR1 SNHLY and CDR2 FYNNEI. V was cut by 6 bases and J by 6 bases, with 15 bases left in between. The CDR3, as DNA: TGTGCCAGCAGACCCGACAAACCGGGCGAGCAGTACTTC. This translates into CASRPDKPGEQYF.

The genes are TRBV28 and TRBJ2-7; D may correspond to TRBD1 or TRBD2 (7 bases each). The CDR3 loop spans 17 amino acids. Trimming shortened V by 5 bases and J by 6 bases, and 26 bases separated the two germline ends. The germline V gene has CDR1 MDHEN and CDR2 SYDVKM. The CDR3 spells CASSLSQGRGLSIEQYF. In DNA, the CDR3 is TGTGCCAGCAGTCTATCCCAGGGGAGGGGGCTAAGTATCGAGCAGTACTTC.

The CDR3 is CSVVLADLKELNEQFF. CDR3 nucleotide sequence: TGCAGCGTTGTTCTAGCGGACCTAAAGGAATTGAATGAGCAGTTCTTC. The gene calls are TRBV29-1 and TRBJ2-1, with 7 bases that match TRBD2. The CDR3 runs to 16 residues. V dropped 4 bases and J dropped 7; count of bases not matched to a gene: 16. Germline lookup yields CDR1 SQVTM and CDR2 ANQGSEA.

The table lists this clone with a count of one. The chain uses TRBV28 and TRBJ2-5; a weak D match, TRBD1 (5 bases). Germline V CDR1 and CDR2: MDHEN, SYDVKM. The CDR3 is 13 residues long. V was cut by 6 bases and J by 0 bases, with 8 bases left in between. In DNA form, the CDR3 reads TGTGCCAGCAGCAGACAGAACCAAGAGACCCAGTACTTC. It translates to CASSRQNQETQYF.

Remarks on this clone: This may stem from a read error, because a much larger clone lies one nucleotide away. This chain's CDR3 is CASSLRTYEQYF. In DNA, the CDR3 is TGTGCCAGCAGCTTAAGGACCTACGAGCAGTACTTC. This rearrangement joins TRBV7-9 to TRBJ2-7, with no clear D. V gave up 2 bases and J gave up 2 bases, with 4 bases separating them. In germline, CDR1 is SEHNR, CDR2 FQNEAQ (reference sequence). The CDR3 runs 12 residues.